The 30 T cell receptor beta chains presented below share a single source sample, sequenced in a study of T cell repertoires in ileal Crohn's disease. Clones were sequenced by immunoSEQ multiplex PCR, and TCRdb holds only the in-frame ones, with some missing. The sample includes around 15,000 clones, around 85% of them seen just once. Time point noted: inflamed ileum from the surgical specimen. The sequenced sample consisted of ileal tissue. The receptor set was obtained from an adult with Crohn's disease.

The chain employs TRBV25-1 and TRBJ1-4; possibly TRBD1 for D (5 bases). Trimming stripped 5 bases from V and 4 bases from J, with 14 bases between. CDR1 and CDR2 (germline): MGHDK, SYGVNS. This CDR3 has 15 residues. CDR3 protein: CASSRGPTSNEKLFF. The CDR3 bases are TGTGCCAGCAGTCGGGGACCGACGAGTAATGAAAAACTGTTTTTT.

The table lists this clone with a few counts. This chain uses TRBV7-8 with TRBJ2-3; no clear D. This CDR3 contains 14 residues. V lost 1 base, J lost 7 bases, and 12 bases lay in between. Per germline, CDR1 SGHVS and CDR2 FQNEAQ. The CDR3: CASSLGGSRNTQYF. The CDR3 DNA follows: TGTGCCAGCAGCTTAGGGGGAAGTAGGAATACGCAGTATTTT.

Points on this clone: Other DNA sequences in this sample translate to the same CDR3. The rearrangement uses TRBV11-2 and TRBJ2-1; 12 bases match TRBD2. The CDR3 has 17 amino acids. V trimming: 0 bases; J trimming: 3 bases; junction bases outside the gene matches: 3. The germline CDR1 and CDR2 sequences are SGHAT and FQNNGV. CDR3 region: CASSLDLGLAGYNEQFF. The CDR3 DNA sequence: TGTGCCAGCAGCTTAGATTTGGGACTAGCGGGCTACAATGAGCAGTTCTTC. Full variable domain (remainder filled in from reference TRBV11-2 and TRBJ2-1): EAGVAQSPRYKIIEKRQSVAFWCNPISGHATLYWYQQILGQGPKLLIQFQNNGVVDDSQLPKDRFSAERLKGVDSTLKIQPAKLEDSAVYLCASSLDLGLAGYNEQFFGPGTRLTVL.

This chain joins TRBV9 and TRBJ1-2, with 7 bases matching TRBD1. The V gene end was trimmed by 3 bases and the J gene end by 4 bases; junction bases not matched to a gene: 6. CDR3 size: 14 residues. Per the germline V gene, CDR1 is SGDLS and CDR2 is YYNGEE. CDR3 loop: CASSAQGSLYGYTF. DNA for the CDR3: TGTGCCAGCAGCGCACAGGGGTCTCTCTATGGCTACACCTTC.

The V gene is TRBV7-8, the J gene TRBJ2-6, with D unclear. V was clipped by 1 base and J by 0 bases, with 10 bases between them. This CDR3 has 17 residues. CDR1 is SGHVS and CDR2 is FQNEAQ in the germline V gene. The chain's CDR3 is CASSLVPRRSGANVLTF. CDR3 sequence (DNA): TGTGCCAGCAGCTTAGTTCCAAGACGCTCTGGGGCCAACGTCCTGACTTTC.

J is TRBJ2-3 and V is TRBV30; possible D gene TRBD1, 5 bases. V was clipped by 2 bases and J by 5 bases, with 17 bases between them. CDR3 size: 15 residues. Germline V CDR1 and CDR2: GTSNPN, SVGIG (reference sequence). The CDR3 DNA follows: TGTGCCTGGAGTATAGGCAGGGCGTTGGGAGATACGCAGTATTTT. As protein: CAWSIGRALGDTQYF.

J is TRBJ2-2 and V is TRBV5-4, with D possibly TRBD2 on 6 matching bases. Germline-derived CDR1 and CDR2 are SGHNT and YYREEE (reference sequence). V was pared by 4 bases and J by 7 bases, with 20 bases between. This CDR3 has 16 residues. DNA for the CDR3: TGTGCCAGCAGCGTCGGCGGGGCAGATAAAGACGGGGAGCTGTTTTTT. This encodes CASSVGGADKDGELFF.

The rearrangement uses TRBV19 and TRBJ1-5; D not resolved. The germline CDR1 and CDR2 sequences are LNHDA and SQIVND (reference sequence). The V end lost 5 bases, the J end lost 7 bases, and 12 bases lay between the germline ends. CDR3 length: 13 residues. CDR3 DNA sequence: TGTGCCAGTAGTCCCACAATGCGGCAGCCCCAGCATTTT. As protein: CASSPTMRQPQHF.

J is TRBJ2-1 and V is TRBV20-1; possible D gene TRBD1, 6 bases. The CDR3 runs 11 residues. Per germline, CDR1 DFQATT and CDR2 SNEGSKA (reference sequence). DNA of the CDR3: TGCAGGGCTGACAGGTACAATGAGCAGTTCTTC. This codes for CRADRYNEQFF.

This clone was picked up one time. The J gene is TRBJ1-1, the V gene TRBV10-3, with TRBD1 as a possible D gene (5 bases). This CDR3 region has 13 residues. CDR1 is ENHRY and CDR2 is SYGVKD in the germline V gene. Trimming shortened V by 5 bases and J by 1 base, and 8 bases separated the two germline ends. CDR3 in DNA: TGTGCCATCAGTATACAGGAGAACACTGAAGCTTTCTTT. Protein product: CAISIQENTEAFF.

The CDR3 is CASSPLVNYGYTF. The DNA of the CDR3 is TGTGCCAGCAGCCCCCTAGTTAACTATGGCTACACCTTC. V usage is TRBV5-5 and J usage is TRBJ1-2; D is uncertain. The CDR3 loop spans 13 amino acids. V was shortened by 4 bases and J by 1 base, with 8 bases between the two germline ends. Germline-derived CDR1 and CDR2 are SGHKS and YYEKEE (reference sequence).

This chain joins TRBV6-1 and TRBJ1-5; no clear D gene. Between the trimmed V and J ends, which lost 3 bases and 0 bases, there was a span of 6 bases. The V gene's germline CDR1 is MNHNS and CDR2 SASEGT. CDR3 length: 14 residues. CDR3 nucleotides: TGTGCCAGCAGTGATCAGTATAGCAATCAGCCCCAGCATTTT. It translates to CASSDQYSNQPQHF.

This clone was detected once. The chain couples TRBV18 to TRBJ1-4; weak D call: TRBD1 (5 bases). This CDR3 contains 14 residues. V was clipped by 4 bases and J by 7 bases, with 13 bases between them. From germline, CDR1 is KGHSH and CDR2 LQKENI. In DNA, the CDR3 is TGTGCCAGCTCACACCAAGACAGACCTGAAAAACTGTTTTTT. It codes for CASSHQDRPEKLFF.

The chain uses TRBV7-9 and TRBJ1-4, with D possibly matching TRBD1 (5 bases). Trimming left V 5 bases short and J 3 bases short, with 13 bases between. The CDR3 length is 15 residues. Per germline, CDR1 SEHNR and CDR2 FQNEAQ (reference sequence). The CDR3 reads CASSASGEANEKLFF. CDR3 DNA: TGTGCCAGCAGCGCCTCGGGGGAGGCTAATGAAAAACTGTTTTTT.

J is TRBJ2-1 and V is TRBV2; TRBD2 is a possible D gene (6 bases). The CDR3 runs to 13 residues. Per the germline V gene, CDR1 is SNHLY and CDR2 is FYNNEI. Trimming removed 8 bases at V and 0 bases at J, with 8 bases between. DNA of the CDR3: TGTGCCAGCCGGGGGAGCTCCTACAATGAGCAGTTCTTC. Translation gives CASRGSSYNEQFF.

The chain uses TRBV30 and TRBJ1-4, with 8 bases lining up with TRBD1. Germline V gene data show CDR1 as GTSNPN and CDR2 as SVGIG (reference sequence). CDR3 length: 14 amino acids. With 5 bases clipped from V and 3 bases from J, the junction kept 5 bases outside the gene matches. CDR3 in amino acids: CAWGVGQANEKLFF. CDR3 in DNA: TGTGCCTGGGGAGTGGGACAGGCTAATGAAAAACTGTTTTTT.

This chain joins TRBV6-5 and TRBJ1-1; D remains ambiguous. Deletions cut 7 bases from V and 5 bases from J, with 11 bases between. The CDR3 loop spans 12 amino acids. Germline assignment: CDR1 MNHEY and CDR2 SVGAGI. The CDR3 protein is CASIPQRTEAFF. The CDR3 DNA sequence: TGTGCCAGCATCCCACAACGGACTGAAGCTTTCTTT.

The rearrangement joins TRBV6-1 to TRBJ1-2, with unresolved D. CDR1 MNHNS and CDR2 SASEGT come from the germline V gene. The ends were cut back, 5 bases at V and 4 bases at J, with 8 bases in the middle. CDR3 size: 12 residues. As DNA, the CDR3 is TGTGCCAGCAGTTATGGAGGCTATGGCTACACCTTC. This encodes CASSYGGYGYTF.

The rearrangement links TRBV19 to TRBJ2-3; 10 bases map to TRBD2. The CDR3 is 16 amino acids. V lost 4 bases and J lost 2; bases outside the gene matches: 6. Germline V CDR1 and CDR2: LNHDA, SQIVND (reference sequence). The CDR3 DNA follows: TGTGCCAGTAGTAGAGGAGCGGGGGGGATCACAGATACGCAGTATTTT. This encodes CASSRGAGGITDTQYF.

This clone has more than one count but fewer than ten. CDR3 DNA sequence: TGTGCCAGTACCCCACCCGGGGCAGGGGGTAACAATGAGCAGTTCTTC. It encodes CASTPPGAGGNNEQFF. The rearrangement joins TRBV19 to TRBJ2-1, with TRBD1 matching over 7 bases. Germline assignment: CDR1 LNHDA and CDR2 SQIVND (reference sequence). This CDR3 contains 16 residues. J gave up 5 bases and V 7 bases, and 14 bases lay outside the gene matches.

The chain combines TRBV27 with TRBJ2-1; 11 bases align to TRBD2. With 3 bases clipped from V and 1 base from J, the junction kept 5 bases outside the gene matches. The germline V gene has CDR1 MNHEY and CDR2 SMNVEV (reference sequence). The CDR3 loop spans 17 amino acids. CDR3 coding DNA: TGTGCCAGCAGTTTGGGATTAGCGGGGGGGTCCTACAATGAGCAGTTCTTC. Protein sequence: CASSLGLAGGSYNEQFF.

J is TRBJ1-2 and V is TRBV29-1, with D tentatively TRBD1 (6 bases). The CDR3 spans 13 residues. Trimming stripped 0 bases from V and 5 bases from J, with 10 bases between. Germline CDR1 is SQVTM and CDR2 is ANQGSEA. The CDR3 sequence: CSVEDGTQYGYTF. CDR3 coding DNA: TGCAGCGTTGAAGATGGGACACAGTATGGCTACACCTTC.

The genes are TRBV6-6 and TRBJ2-5; D remains unclear. Germline V gene data show CDR1 as MNHNY and CDR2 as SVGAGI (reference sequence). The CDR3 has 11 residues. V shed 5 bases and J shed 5 bases, with 6 bases lying between them. The DNA of the CDR3 is TGTGCCAGCAGTGCAGTTGAGACCCAGTACTTC. Its translation is CASSAVETQYF.

This clone has a single count. The chain carries TRBV2 and TRBJ1-6, with a tentative D call TRBD1 (6 bases). Trimming removed 10 bases from V and 4 bases from J, with 11 bases in between. The germline V gene has CDR1 SNHLY and CDR2 FYNNEI. This CDR3 is 13 amino acids long. The CDR3 coding sequence is TGTGCCAAAAGGACAGCTTATAATTCACCCCTCCACTTT. Encoded protein: CAKRTAYNSPLHF.

The chain employs TRBV6-1 and TRBJ2-5; maybe TRBD2 (7 bases). Germline V lookup: CDR1 MNHNS, CDR2 SASEGT. With 1 base removed from V and 4 bases from J, the gap between germline ends came to 16 bases. This CDR3 contains 16 residues. The CDR3 is CASSEDGEGGPETQYF. DNA for the CDR3: TGTGCCAGCAGTGAAGATGGGGAGGGGGGGCCAGAGACCCAGTACTTC.

This clone has only a few counts. The chain employs TRBV6-5 and TRBJ2-1, with D perhaps matching TRBD2 (6 bases). This CDR3 has 14 amino acids. CDR1 is MNHEY and CDR2 is SVGAGI in the germline V gene. Trimming shortened V by 3 bases and J by 7 bases, and 13 bases separated the two germline ends. CDR3 nucleotide sequence: TGTGCCAGCAGTTATGTGGGACTGAAGAATGAGCAGTTCTTC. It yields the protein CASSYVGLKNEQFF.

This chain links TRBV5-4 with TRBJ2-5, with 10 positions matching TRBD2. The junction had 4 bases not matched to a gene; V was cut back by 3 bases and J by 5 bases. CDR1 and CDR2 from the germline V gene are SGHNT and YYREEE (reference sequence). The CDR3 is 14 residues long. In nucleotides, the CDR3 is TGTGCCAGCAGCTCAGCGGGGGGGCTCGAGACCCAGTACTTC. Its translation is CASSSAGGLETQYF.

V usage is TRBV29-1 and J usage is TRBJ1-2; 11 positions match TRBD1. The trim removed 2 bases at V and 0 bases at J, leaving 5 bases unmatched. The CDR3 consists of 16 residues. CDR1 and CDR2 from the germline V gene are SQVTM and ANQGSEA. The CDR3 sequence is CSVEKGQGATNYGYTF. CDR3 DNA sequence: TGCAGCGTTGAAAAAGGACAGGGGGCTACTAACTATGGCTACACCTTC.

The V gene is TRBV4-2, the J gene TRBJ2-7; D unresolved. V dropped 4 bases and J dropped 2 bases, with 12 bases sitting between them. Germline V gives CDR1 LGHNA, CDR2 YNFKEQ. The CDR3 is 14 residues long. CDR3 coding DNA: TGTGCCAGCAGCCCTGAAGGAATGCCCTACGAGCAGTACTTC. Translation gives CASSPEGMPYEQYF.

The genes are TRBV29-1 and TRBJ2-7; 7 bases are shared with TRBD1. Germline CDR1 and CDR2: SQVTM and ANQGSEA. The CDR3 covers 13 residues. The V gene end was trimmed by 8 bases and the J gene end by 2 bases; junction bases not matched to a gene: 9. As DNA, the CDR3 is TGCAGCTGTCTTTTAGACAGGGCCTACGAGCAGTACTTC. Protein product: CSCLLDRAYEQYF.